Below, one T cell receptor (beta chain) is given with its context. This entry is derived from a study of blood T cell repertoires in COVID-19. Study background: Samples came from the United States, Italy and Spain, spanning acute and convalescent COVID-19. PBMCs, B-cell-depleted T cells, or T cells provided the cDNA or gDNA that made up the material.

Assay: immunoSEQ multiplex PCR; the TCRdb copy retains only in-frame clones and omits some. The data show 210,000 or so clones, with 80% seen just once and about 7.2% held by the top ten. The CDR3 consists of 17 residues. From germline, CDR1 is MNHEY and CDR2 SMNVEV (reference sequence). With 2 bases clipped from V and 7 bases from J, the junction kept 15 bases outside the gene matches. The chain couples TRBV27 to TRBJ2-3, with 7 nucleotides matching TRBD2. The source material was PBMCs or T cells enriched from blood (not recorded which). The clonotype was recovered from a woman aged 40 to 49 with acute COVID-19. For the CDR3, the DNA is TGTGCCAGCAGTTTAGATCCGAGATGGGACTACCCCCATACGCAGTATTTT. Translation gives CASSLDPRWDYPHTQYF.